The clone carrying this TCR beta chain was detected once. The junction had 7 bases not matched to a gene; V was cut back by 3 bases and J by 6 bases. The CDR3 is 14 residues long. Germline lookup yields CDR1 KGHSH and CDR2 LQKENI. These data belong to a study of control samples from healthy donors and cancer patients. Some clones are missing from TCRdb's copy, which holds only in-frame ones; the method was immunoSEQ multiplex PCR. The sample has about 160,000 clones, roughly 94% seen once. The sequenced sample consisted of PBMCs. The V gene is TRBV18, the J gene TRBJ2-7, with TRBD2 identical over 8 bases. The clonotype comes from a man aged 55-75 years with colorectal cancer. CDR3 amino acids: CASSPPGGVGEQYF. The CDR3 DNA reads as TGTGCCAGCTCACCCCCCGGGGGGGTGGGCGAGCAGTACTTC.